This T cell receptor (beta chain) was obtained from a study of OX40 agonist ivuxolimab in advanced cancers. Across the whole study: Cancers in dose escalation were hepatocellular, melanoma, renal cell and head and neck. Partial responses occurred in Three dose-escalation patients, one with hepatocellular carcinoma and two with cutaneous melanoma. Study findings and constraints: At doses 0.1 to 3.0 mg/kg, CD4+ and CD8+ clones expanded. Partial responders receiving 0.1-3.0 mg/kg showed among the lowest clonal expansion.

The data were produced by immunoSEQ multiplex PCR, yet TCRdb's version contains in-frame clones alone and is incomplete. The table lists about 66,000 clones, about nine tenths of them singletons, with roughly 8.2% in the top ten. Per germline, CDR1 SGHDT and CDR2 YYEEEE. Trimming cost V 4 bases and J 4 bases; bases outside gene matches: 11. This CDR3 contains 16 residues. For this clone: Its target is not known.

The gene calls are TRBV5-6 and TRBJ1-1; 9 nucleotides align to TRBD1. The sample here was CD4+ or CD8+ T cells sorted from blood, taken in a trial of the OX40 agonist ivuxolimab. This TCR was sampled from an adult with an advanced solid tumor such as melanoma, head and neck, liver or kidney cancer. As DNA, the CDR3 is TGTGCCAGCAGCCAAAAACAGGGGGCAGATCGCACTGAAGCTTTCTTT. Amino acids: CASSQKQGADRTEAFF.